The 20 T cell receptor beta chains in this list originate from one sample, sequenced in a study of CD8+ T cells in alopecia areata. Treatment meaning: oral pan-JAK inhibitor, 5-10 mg twice daily. Investigators isolated RNA and reverse transcribed it into cDNA to act as the sequencing template. The protocol was immunoSEQ multiplex PCR, while the TCRdb copy is restricted to in-frame clones and leaves out a portion. The table records some 120,000 clones, roughly 50% of them present only once. The specimen was CD8+ T cells sorted from blood, collected at week 24, from a patient treated with tofacitinib. These receptors were taken from a human donor with alopecia areata.

V gene TRBV6-5 combines with J gene TRBJ2-7; D might be TRBD2 (5 bases). Germline V lookup: CDR1 MNHEY, CDR2 SVGAGI. V lost 4 bases and J lost 2, with 12 bases in between. The CDR3 extends over 14 amino acids. CDR3: CASSLSEEAYEQYF. The CDR3 region has the DNA TGTGCCAGCAGTTTGTCAGAGGAGGCCTACGAGCAGTACTTC.

This sequence joins TRBV7-2 and TRBJ2-3; a weak D match, TRBD1 (6 bases). Germline V gene sequence: CDR1 SGHTA, CDR2 FQGNSA. V was cut by 5 bases and J by 0 bases, with 15 bases left in between. The CDR3 has 16 amino acids. CDR3 bases: TGTGCCAGCAGCCTGGGACAACCCACTAGCACAGATACGCAGTATTTT. Encoded protein: CASSLGQPTSTDTQYF. Based on the CDR3 plus reference TRBV7-2 and TRBJ2-3, the full variable domain is GAGVSQSPSNKVTEKGKDVELRCDPISGHTALYWYRQSLGQGLEFLIYFQGNSAPDKSGLPSDRFSAERTGGSVSTLTIQRTQQEDSAVYLCASSLGQPTSTDTQYFGPGTRLTVL.

The rearrangement links TRBV7-6 to TRBJ2-3; no firm D call. CDR3 length: 16 residues. V lost 0 bases and J 2 bases, leaving 12 bases between the germline ends. CDR1 and CDR2 (germline): SGHVS, FNYEAQ. The CDR3 DNA sequence: TGTGCCAGCAGCTTAGCCACAGATACCCTCACAGATACGCAGTATTTT. Its translation is CASSLATDTLTDTQYF. Variable domain in full (rest from reference TRBV7-6 and TRBJ2-3): GAGVSQSPRYKVTKRGQDVALRCDPISGHVSLYWYRQALGQGPEFLTYFNYEAQQDKSGLPNDRFSAERPEGSISTLTIQRTEQRDSAMYRCASSLATDTLTDTQYFGPGTRLTVL.

The rearrangement links TRBV11-2 to TRBJ2-7, with D perhaps matching TRBD1 (6 bases). Germline V gene sequence: CDR1 SGHAT, CDR2 FQNNGV. This CDR3 has 13 residues. Between the trimmed V and J ends, which lost 6 bases and 0 bases, there was a span of 9 bases. CDR3: CASSWDNSYEQYF. In DNA form, the CDR3 reads TGTGCCAGCAGTTGGGACAACTCCTACGAGCAGTACTTC.

J is TRBJ2-2 and V is TRBV10-3; possible D gene TRBD2, 5 bases. This CDR3 spans 13 amino acids. V shed 6 bases and J shed 6 bases, with 11 bases lying between them. CDR1 is ENHRY and CDR2 is SYGVKD in the germline V gene. CDR3 nucleotides: TGTGCCATCAGCCAACAGAGGGCCGGGGAGCTGTTTTTT. Its translation: CAISQQRAGELFF.

The rearrangement links TRBV29-1 to TRBJ2-1; 12 nucleotides align to TRBD2. This CDR3 region has 17 residues. V was pared by 0 bases and J by 5 bases, with 8 bases of the junction left unmatched. CDR1 SQVTM and CDR2 ANQGSEA come from the germline V gene. CDR3 coding DNA: TGCAGCGTTGAAGATGGACTCTGGACTAGCGGGGACAATGAGCAGTTCTTC. Translation gives CSVEDGLWTSGDNEQFF.

This chain uses TRBV7-2 with TRBJ2-5; TRBD2 agrees at 10 bases. The J call may be wrong; the DNA end is better matched by TRBJ2-7. The germline gives CDR1 SGHTA, CDR2 FQGNSA. This CDR3 has 15 amino acids. The CDR3 is CASSLGGTSVDEQYF. Here the CDR3 DNA reads TGTGCCAGCAGCTTAGGTGGGACTAGCGTCGACGAGCAGTACTTC.

This clone was counted a few times. The V and J genes are TRBV5-6 and TRBJ2-7; TRBD2 matches 7 bases. Germline-derived CDR1 and CDR2 are SGHDT and YYEEEE. The CDR3 covers 15 residues. V was pared by 4 bases and J by 2 bases, with 9 bases of the junction left unmatched. This chain's CDR3 is CASSGDGRGTYEQYF. Here the CDR3 DNA reads TGTGCCAGCAGCGGGGACGGGCGGGGGACCTACGAGCAGTACTTC.

The chain combines TRBV23-1 with TRBJ2-7; 10 positions match TRBD2. TRBV23-1 is an ORF, and what it does is uncertain. The junction had 12 bases not matched to a gene; V was cut back by 6 bases and J by 4 bases. This CDR3 has 16 residues. The CDR3 DNA sequence: TGCGCCAGCAGGGCCCATCCTAGCGGGGGAAGGTACGAGCAGTACTTC. Residues: CASRAHPSGGRYEQYF.

This chain connects TRBV2 to TRBJ2-2; 12 bases fit TRBD2. Germline CDR1 reads SNHLY; CDR2 reads FYNNEI. V dropped 3 bases and J dropped 4; count of bases not matched to a gene: 3. CDR3 length equals 16 residues. The CDR3 DNA follows: TGTGCCAGCAGTGAGCCTAGCGGGGGGGTCACCGGGGAGCTGTTTTTT. Amino acid sequence: CASSEPSGGVTGELFF.

The rearrangement links TRBV6-5 to TRBJ2-7, with a weak D call TRBD1 (5 bases). Germline V gene data show CDR1 as MNHEY and CDR2 as SVGAGI. The length of the CDR3 is 14 residues. Trimming took 2 bases from V and 3 from J, leaving 11 bases between them. The CDR3 loop reads CASSYQGHNYEQYF. The CDR3 nucleotides read TGTGCCAGCAGTTACCAAGGACACAACTACGAGCAGTACTTC.

CDR3 DNA: TGTGCCAGCAGTTACGACAGGGACCATGGCTACACCTTC. Protein sequence: CASSYDRDHGYTF. V gene TRBV6-6 combines with J gene TRBJ1-2, with 7 nucleotides matching TRBD1. V trimming: 2 bases; J trimming: 6 bases; junction bases outside the gene matches: 3. The germline gives CDR1 MNHNY, CDR2 SVGAGI (reference sequence). The CDR3 loop spans 13 amino acids.

The chain recombines TRBV11-2 with TRBJ2-5, with D possibly matching TRBD1 (6 bases). CDR1 is SGHAT, CDR2 FQNNGV, per germline. The CDR3 extends over 13 amino acids. Trimming took 3 bases from V and 5 from J, leaving 10 bases between them. CDR3 residues: CASSFGGRETQYF. Written as DNA, the CDR3 is TGTGCCAGCAGCTTTGGGGGCCGGGAGACCCAGTACTTC. The variable domain in full, completed from reference TRBV11-2 and TRBJ2-5, reads EAGVAQSPRYKIIEKRQSVAFWCNPISGHATLYWYQQILGQGPKLLIQFQNNGVVDDSQLPKDRFSAERLKGVDSTLKIQPAKLEDSAVYLCASSFGGRETQYFGPGTRLLVL.

This clone was observed a handful of times. The CDR3 coding sequence is TGTGCCAGCAGCGTCCAGGGTTCCCACTATGGCTACACCTTC. Its translation is CASSVQGSHYGYTF. This rearrangement joins TRBV25-1 to TRBJ1-2, with D maybe TRBD1 (5 bases). V was shortened by 6 bases and J by 3 bases, with 14 bases between the two germline ends. The CDR3 has 14 residues. Germline CDR1 reads MGHDK; CDR2 reads SYGVNS.

Of note for this clone: One end of the junction does not line up with germline, which may come from a read error. The rearrangement uses TRBV5-1 and TRBJ1-2; possible D gene TRBD1, 6 bases. Per the germline V gene, CDR1 is SGHRS and CDR2 is YFSETQ. CDR3 length equals 13 residues. For the CDR3, the DNA is TGCGCCAGCAGCATAGAATCCGGGACATGGAAGTCCTTC. It specifies CASSIESGTWKSF.

The chain uses TRBV27 and TRBJ2-7; 9 positions match TRBD1. In germline, CDR1 is MNHEY, CDR2 SMNVEV (reference sequence). Unmatched junction bases numbered 11, after V lost 2 bases and J lost 3 bases. This CDR3 has 17 amino acids. CDR3: CASSLMVGTGFHYEQYF. DNA for the CDR3: TGTGCCAGCAGTTTAATGGTTGGGACAGGGTTCCACTACGAGCAGTACTTC.

V and J are TRBV14 and TRBJ1-2; 7 bases are shared with TRBD1. Germline loops: CDR1 SGHDN, CDR2 FVKESK. This CDR3 region has 14 residues. The ends lost 4 bases at V and 4 bases at J; junction bases unmatched: 6. CDR3 DNA: TGTGCCAGCAGCCGGCGAGACAGGGCCTATGGCTACACCTTC. Translation: CASSRRDRAYGYTF.

This clone has a handful of counts. The V gene is TRBV7-2, the J gene TRBJ2-1; the D gene could be TRBD1 or TRBD2 (6 bases each). This CDR3 has 14 residues. V lost 0 bases, J lost 10 bases, and 13 bases lay in between. In germline, CDR1 is SGHTA, CDR2 FQGNSA. DNA of the CDR3: TGTGCCAGCAGCTTAGCGGGGGGCGCAGGGGAGCAGTTCTTC. As protein: CASSLAGGAGEQFF.

The V and J genes are TRBV10-2 and TRBJ2-1, with TRBD2 identical over 9 bases. CDR3 length: 16 amino acids. From germline, CDR1 is WSHSY and CDR2 SAAADI. The V gene end was trimmed by 0 bases and the J gene end by 8 bases; junction bases not matched to a gene: 8. The CDR3 reads CASSESVAGGPDEQFF. In DNA form, the CDR3 reads TGCGCCAGCAGTGAGTCGGTCGCGGGGGGGCCGGATGAGCAGTTCTTC.

The V and J genes are TRBV7-9 and TRBJ2-5, with D perhaps being TRBD1 or TRBD2 (5 bases each). Per the germline V gene, CDR1 is SEHNR and CDR2 is FQNEAQ (reference sequence). Trimming removed 3 bases at V and 5 bases at J, with 10 bases between. This CDR3 has 13 residues. CDR3 sequence reads: CASSFEGHETQYF. DNA of the CDR3: TGTGCCAGCAGCTTTGAGGGGCACGAGACCCAGTACTTC.